This T cell receptor (beta chain) was identified during a study of metastatic and nonmetastatic thyroid tumors. Study-level information: A comparison of repertoires was made across blood and tumor or nodule tissue from malignant and benign thyroid patients. General observations from the study: Reports indicated that malignant thyroid tumors showed significantly higher TCR beta diversity than benign nodules did, in blood and tumor.

Trimming took 6 bases from V and 3 from J; bases not matched to a gene: 6. Germline CDR1 DFQATT, CDR2 SNEGSKA (reference sequence). The CDR3 is made up of 17 amino acids. In the source study's methods: It was from CDR3 differences across clinicopathological groups that a distant-metastasis classifier for papillary thyroid cancer was built. Via MiXCR, TCRdb re-called the PCR reads. None of the V and J calls come from the authors' own analysis; TCRdb made them. The sample lists about 14,000 clones; about 25% were seen once. This clone occurred many times. Its antigen is unidentified. Patients were all untreated before their thyroid surgery.

Sequenced material: blood. This clonotype was sampled from a female donor with papillary thyroid cancer or a benign thyroid nodule (not recorded which). Some clones in this sample may be carry-over from other donors' samples. This chain joins TRBV20-1 and TRBJ2-6; 15 bases map to TRBD2. CDR3 DNA: TGCAGTGCCCTAGGACTAGCGGGAGGGAGTGGGGCCAACGTCCTGACTTTC. Its protein is CSALGLAGGSGANVLTF.